The 10 T cell receptor beta chains presented below share a single source sample, sequenced in a study of cytomegalovirus exposure and HLA in healthy donors. Assay used: immunoSEQ multiplex PCR; TCRdb lists only in-frame clones, some missing. The sample records around 55,000 clones, 75% to 95% being singletons. Sequences were obtained from PBMCs. The receptors originated from a man younger than 30 in good health and CMV-seronegative.

The V and J genes are TRBV7-9 and TRBJ1-1; D may be TRBD1 (6 bases). V was cut by 0 bases and J by 0 bases, with 17 bases left in between. This CDR3 is 18 amino acids long. CDR1 and CDR2 (germline): SEHNR, FQNEAQ (reference sequence). CDR3 in amino acids: CASSLARTVRGMNTEAFF. CDR3 DNA sequence: TGTGCCAGCAGCTTAGCGCGGACAGTCAGGGGAATGAACACTGAAGCTTTCTTT.

The sample holds one count of this clone. The genes are TRBV20-1 and TRBJ2-5; D gene unclear. V shed 5 bases and J shed 1 base, with 5 bases lying between them. CDR1 is DFQATT, CDR2 SNEGSKA, per germline (reference sequence). This CDR3 is built from 11 residues. The CDR3 bases are TGCAGTGCTGGCCCCCAAGAGACCCAGTACTTC. It is translated as CSAGPQETQYF.

The chain recombines TRBV5-1 with TRBJ1-1; 7 bases match TRBD1. The V segment lost 0 bases and the J segment 6 bases; nucleotides outside the gene matches: 5. This CDR3 spans 14 amino acids. Germline V lookup: CDR1 SGHRS, CDR2 YFSETQ. The CDR3, as DNA: TGCGCCAGCAGCTTGGCCGAGCAGGGGGCTGAAGCTTTCTTT. Translated, it gives CASSLAEQGAEAFF.

This clone was observed a single time. This rearrangement joins TRBV5-1 to TRBJ2-7, with TRBD1 matching over 7 bases. CDR1 is SGHRS and CDR2 is YFSETQ in the germline V gene. V lost 4 bases to trimming and J lost 8 bases; unmatched junction nucleotides: 12. This CDR3 spans 14 amino acids. In DNA, the CDR3 is TGCGCCAGCAGCGTAGGGGGCGCAAGGGGTCAGCAGTACTTC. It specifies CASSVGGARGQQYF.

The rearrangement uses TRBV29-1 and TRBJ2-1; 7 positions agree with TRBD1. The CDR3 consists of 15 residues. CDR1 SQVTM and CDR2 ANQGSEA come from the germline V gene. Trimming cost V 8 bases and J 0 bases; bases outside gene matches: 10. CDR3 amino acids: CSTRQGAVSYNEQFF. CDR3 in DNA: TGCAGCACTCGACAGGGAGCGGTCTCCTACAATGAGCAGTTCTTC.

This chain joins TRBV19 and TRBJ2-1; 8 positions agree with TRBD2. CDR1 and CDR2 (germline): LNHDA, SQIVND (reference sequence). CDR3 length: 15 amino acids. The trim removed 3 bases at V and 2 bases at J, leaving 3 bases unmatched. CDR3 sequence: CASSITSGTYNEQFF. The CDR3 DNA is TGTGCCAGTAGTATTACTAGCGGTACCTACAATGAGCAGTTCTTC.

The chain couples TRBV27 to TRBJ2-1; the match to TRBD2 covers 7 bases. Germline V lookup: CDR1 MNHEY, CDR2 SMNVEV (reference sequence). The CDR3 runs 18 residues. Trimming cost V 5 bases and J 7 bases; bases outside gene matches: 20. The DNA for the CDR3 is TGTGCCAGCAGTCGGAAACCGAGACTAGCAGGTTTCGGGAATGAGCAGTTCTTC. This translates into CASSRKPRLAGFGNEQFF.

The count of this clone is one. This chain uses TRBV5-5 with TRBJ2-3, with D unresolved. The germline CDR1 and CDR2 sequences are SGHKS and YYEKEE (reference sequence). The V end lost 1 base, the J end lost 3 bases, and 9 bases lay between the germline ends. The CDR3 extends over 14 amino acids. Here the CDR3 DNA reads TGTGCCAGCAGCTTGAGACTTTTAACAGATACGCAGTATTTT. It codes for CASSLRLLTDTQYF.

The chain uses TRBV11-2 and TRBJ2-7; TRBD1 might be the D (5 bases). The germline V gene has CDR1 SGHAT and CDR2 FQNNGV. CDR3 length: 15 amino acids. Trimming removed 0 bases from V and 2 bases from J, with 11 bases in between. CDR3 region: CASSLDLQGTYEQYF. The CDR3 nucleotides are TGTGCCAGCAGCTTAGATCTTCAGGGAACCTACGAGCAGTACTTC.

The gene calls are TRBV6-5 and TRBJ1-5; a weak D match, TRBD1 (6 bases). Trimming took 5 bases from V and 5 from J, leaving 13 bases between them. Germline V gene data show CDR1 as MNHEY and CDR2 as SVGAGI. This CDR3 is built from 14 residues. The CDR3 protein is CASSRGGGDQPQHF. For the CDR3, the DNA is TGTGCCAGCAGTAGGGGAGGGGGTGATCAGCCCCAGCATTTT.